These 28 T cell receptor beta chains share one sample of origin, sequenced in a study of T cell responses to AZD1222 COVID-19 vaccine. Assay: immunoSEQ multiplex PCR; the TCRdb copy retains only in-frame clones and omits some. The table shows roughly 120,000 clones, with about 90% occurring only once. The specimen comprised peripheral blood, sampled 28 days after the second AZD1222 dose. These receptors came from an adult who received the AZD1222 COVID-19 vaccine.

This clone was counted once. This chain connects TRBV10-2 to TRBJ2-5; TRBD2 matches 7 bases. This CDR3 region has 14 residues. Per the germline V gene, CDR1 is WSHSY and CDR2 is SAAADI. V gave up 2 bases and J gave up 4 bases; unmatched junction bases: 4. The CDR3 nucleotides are TGCGCCAGCAGTGAGGGGCTAGCGGTAGAGACCCAGTACTTC. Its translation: CASSEGLAVETQYF.

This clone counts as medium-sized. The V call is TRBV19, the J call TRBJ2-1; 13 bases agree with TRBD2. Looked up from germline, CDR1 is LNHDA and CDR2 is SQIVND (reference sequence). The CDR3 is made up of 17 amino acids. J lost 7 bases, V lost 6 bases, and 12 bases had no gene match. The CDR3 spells CASRRTSGRGGRNEQFF. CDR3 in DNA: TGTGCCAGTAGAAGGACTAGCGGGAGAGGGGGCAGGAATGAGCAGTTCTTC.

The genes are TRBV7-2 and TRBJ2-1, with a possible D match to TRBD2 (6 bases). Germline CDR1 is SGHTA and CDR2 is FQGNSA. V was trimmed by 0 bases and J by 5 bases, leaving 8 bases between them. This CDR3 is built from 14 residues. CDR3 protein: CASSLAGGDNEQFF. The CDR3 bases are TGTGCCAGCAGCTTAGCGGGAGGAGACAATGAGCAGTTCTTC. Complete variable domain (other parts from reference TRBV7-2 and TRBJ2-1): GAGVSQSPSNKVTEKGKDVELRCDPISGHTALYWYRQSLGQGLEFLIYFQGNSAPDKSGLPSDRFSAERTGGSVSTLTIQRTQQEDSAVYLCASSLAGGDNEQFFGPGTRLTVL.

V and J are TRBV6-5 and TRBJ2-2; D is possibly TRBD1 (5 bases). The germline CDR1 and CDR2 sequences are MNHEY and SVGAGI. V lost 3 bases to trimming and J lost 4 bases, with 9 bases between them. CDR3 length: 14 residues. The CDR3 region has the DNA TGTGCCAGCAGTTATTTTCAGGGCACCGGGGAGCTGTTTTTT. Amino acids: CASSYFQGTGELFF.

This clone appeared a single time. CDR3 sequence (DNA): TGTGCCAGCAGTCCGGGACAGGCGAGCTCTGGGGCCAACGTCCTGACTTTC. Amino acid sequence: CASSPGQASSGANVLTF. The rearrangement links TRBV28 to TRBJ2-6, with TRBD1 matching over 8 bases. V gave up 5 bases and J gave up 0 bases; unmatched junction bases: 6. This CDR3 spans 17 amino acids. The germline V gene has CDR1 MDHEN and CDR2 SYDVKM. Combining the CDR3 with reference TRBV28 and TRBJ2-6 gives the whole variable domain DVKVTQSSRYLVKRTGEKVFLECVQDMDHENMFWYRQDPGLGLRLIYFSYDVKMKEKGDIPEGYSVSREKKERFSLILESASTNQTSMYLCASSPGQASSGANVLTFGAGSRLTVL.

CDR3 amino acids: CASSERTGANTGELFF. CDR3 coding DNA: TGTGCCAGCAGTGAGAGGACAGGCGCGAACACCGGGGAGCTGTTTTTT. The chain combines TRBV6-1 with TRBJ2-2, with TRBD1 matching 7 bases. Per germline, CDR1 MNHNS and CDR2 SASEGT. Trimming took 3 bases from V and 0 from J; bases not matched to a gene: 4. The CDR3 is 16 residues long.

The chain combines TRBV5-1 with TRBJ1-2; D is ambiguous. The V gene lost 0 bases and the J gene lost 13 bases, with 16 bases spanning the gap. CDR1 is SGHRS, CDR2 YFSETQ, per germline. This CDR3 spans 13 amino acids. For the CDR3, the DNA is TGCGCCAGCAGCTTGGCCTCGTCCGAATCGAGCACCTTC. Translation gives CASSLASSESSTF.

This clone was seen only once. The DNA for the CDR3 is TGTGCCAGCAGTGAATATCCGGGAGGGCGGTACGAGCAGTACTTC. Protein product: CASSEYPGGRYEQYF. J is TRBJ2-7 and V is TRBV25-1; 8 nucleotides align to TRBD2. Germline lookup yields CDR1 MGHDK and CDR2 SYGVNS. This CDR3 is 15 amino acids long. The V gene end was trimmed by 0 bases and the J gene end by 4 bases; junction bases not matched to a gene: 5.

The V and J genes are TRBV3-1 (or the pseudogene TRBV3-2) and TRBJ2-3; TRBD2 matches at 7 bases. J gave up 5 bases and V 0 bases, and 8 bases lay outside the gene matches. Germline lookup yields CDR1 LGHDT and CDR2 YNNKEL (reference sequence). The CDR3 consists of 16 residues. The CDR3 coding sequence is TGTGCCAGCAGCCAAGATCTCCCGGGACTAAGAGATACGCAGTATTTT. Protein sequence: CASSQDLPGLRDTQYF.

This chain's CDR3 is CASSISAESSYNEQFF. DNA of the CDR3: TGTGCCAGCAGCATATCAGCGGAGAGCTCCTACAATGAGCAGTTCTTC. The V and J genes are TRBV7-9 and TRBJ2-1; a possible D gene is TRBD2 (5 bases). The V gene's germline CDR1 is SEHNR and CDR2 FQNEAQ (reference sequence). The CDR3 length is 16 residues. Trimming shortened V by 5 bases and J by 0 bases, and 14 bases separated the two germline ends.

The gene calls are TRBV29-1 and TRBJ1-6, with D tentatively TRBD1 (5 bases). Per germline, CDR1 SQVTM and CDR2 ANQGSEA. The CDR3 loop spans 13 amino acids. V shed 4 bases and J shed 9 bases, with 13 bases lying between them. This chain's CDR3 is CSVVEGIGSPLHF. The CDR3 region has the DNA TGCAGCGTTGTGGAGGGGATCGGTTCACCCCTCCACTTT.

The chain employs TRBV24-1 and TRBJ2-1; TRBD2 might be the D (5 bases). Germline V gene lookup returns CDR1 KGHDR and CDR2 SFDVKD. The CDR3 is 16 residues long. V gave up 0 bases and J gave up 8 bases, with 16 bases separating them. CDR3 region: CATSDLFSGARDEQFF. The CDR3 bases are TGTGCCACCAGTGATTTGTTCAGCGGAGCACGGGATGAGCAGTTCTTC.

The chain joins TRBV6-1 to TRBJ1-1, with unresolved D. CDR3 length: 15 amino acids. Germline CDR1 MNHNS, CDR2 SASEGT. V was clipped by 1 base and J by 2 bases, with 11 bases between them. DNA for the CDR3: TGTGCCAGCAGTGAAGAGGCGGTGCCTAACACTGAAGCTTTCTTT. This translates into CASSEEAVPNTEAFF.

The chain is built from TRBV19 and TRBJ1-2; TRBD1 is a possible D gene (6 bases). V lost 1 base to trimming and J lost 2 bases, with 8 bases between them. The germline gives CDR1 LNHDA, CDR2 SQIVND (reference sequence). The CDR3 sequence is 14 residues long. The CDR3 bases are TGTGCCAGTAGTATAGGACAGGTCAACTATGGCTACACCTTC. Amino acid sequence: CASSIGQVNYGYTF.

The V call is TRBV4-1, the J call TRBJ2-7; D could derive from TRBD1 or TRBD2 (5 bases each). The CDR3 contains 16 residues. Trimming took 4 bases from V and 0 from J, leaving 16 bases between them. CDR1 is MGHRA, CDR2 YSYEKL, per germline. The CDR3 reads CASSPYRDASSYEQYF. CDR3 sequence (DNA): TGCGCCAGCAGCCCCTACCGGGACGCGAGCTCCTACGAGCAGTACTTC.

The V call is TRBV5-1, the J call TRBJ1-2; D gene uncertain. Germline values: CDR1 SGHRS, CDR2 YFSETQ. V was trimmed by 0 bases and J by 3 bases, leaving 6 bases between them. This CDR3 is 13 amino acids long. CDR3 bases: TGCGCCAGCAGCTTGGGAGAAGACTATGGCTACACCTTC. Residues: CASSLGEDYGYTF.

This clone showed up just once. The chain's CDR3 is CASSTGQGARIEQFF. The CDR3 region has the DNA TGTGCCAGCAGTACCGGACAGGGGGCCCGCATCGAGCAGTTCTTC. The V gene is TRBV6-2 or TRBV6-3, the J gene TRBJ2-1, with TRBD1 matching over 11 bases. With V trimmed by 5 bases and J by 10 bases, 10 bases remained unmatched. Germline V lookup: CDR1 MNHEY, CDR2 SVGEGT. This CDR3 spans 15 amino acids.

In DNA form, the CDR3 reads TGCAGCGTTGAAGGGGACACTACAAACACCATATATTTT. Protein sequence: CSVEGDTTNTIYF. This chain links TRBV29-1 with TRBJ1-3; D possibly corresponds to TRBD1 (6 bases). Germline V gene lookup returns CDR1 SQVTM and CDR2 ANQGSEA. The length of the CDR3 is 13 residues. V was pared by 1 base and J by 6 bases, with 10 bases between.

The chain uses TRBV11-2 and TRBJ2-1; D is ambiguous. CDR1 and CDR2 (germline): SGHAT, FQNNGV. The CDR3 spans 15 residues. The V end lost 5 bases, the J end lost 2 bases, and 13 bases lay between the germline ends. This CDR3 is CASSHQTGPYNEQFF. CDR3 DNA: TGTGCCAGCAGCCATCAGACTGGTCCCTACAATGAGCAGTTCTTC.

Here the CDR3 DNA reads TGTGCCAGTAAAGGACTAGCGGGAGTTTCAGATACGCAGTATTTT. Translation gives CASKGLAGVSDTQYF. The chain combines TRBV19 with TRBJ2-3; TRBD2 matches at 13 bases. The CDR3 length is 15 residues. The J segment lost 4 bases and the V segment lost 7 bases, leaving 5 bases of the junction unmatched. From germline, CDR1 is LNHDA and CDR2 SQIVND (reference sequence). The full variable domain, completed using reference TRBV19 and TRBJ2-3, is DGGITQSPKYLFRKEGQNVTLSCEQNLNHDAMYWYRQDPGQGLRLIYYSQIVNDFQKGDIAEGYSVSREKKESFPLTVTSAQKNPTAFYLCASKGLAGVSDTQYFGPGTRLTVL.

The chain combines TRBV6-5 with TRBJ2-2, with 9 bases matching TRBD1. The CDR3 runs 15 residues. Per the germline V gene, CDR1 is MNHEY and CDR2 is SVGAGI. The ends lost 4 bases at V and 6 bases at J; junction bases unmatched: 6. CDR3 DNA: TGTGCCAGCAGTTGGGGGGACAGGGAAGCCGGGGAGCTGTTTTTT. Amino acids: CASSWGDREAGELFF.

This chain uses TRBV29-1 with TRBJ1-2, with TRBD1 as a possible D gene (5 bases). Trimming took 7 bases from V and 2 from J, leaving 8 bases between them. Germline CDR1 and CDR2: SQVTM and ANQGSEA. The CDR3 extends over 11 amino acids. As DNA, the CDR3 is TGCAGCGCGACAGAAAACTATGGCTACACCTTC. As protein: CSATENYGYTF.

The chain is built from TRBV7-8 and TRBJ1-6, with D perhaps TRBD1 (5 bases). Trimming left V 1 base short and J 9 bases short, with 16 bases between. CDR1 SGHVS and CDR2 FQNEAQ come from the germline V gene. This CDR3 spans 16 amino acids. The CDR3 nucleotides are TGTGCCAGCAGCTTAGGTATCAGGGTAGATTCTTCACCCCTCCACTTT. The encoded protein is CASSLGIRVDSSPLHF. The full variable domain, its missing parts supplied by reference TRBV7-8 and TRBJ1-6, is GAGVSQSPRYKVAKRGQDVALRCDPISGHVSLFWYQQALGQGPEFLTYFQNEAQLDKSGLPSDRFFAERPEGSVSTLKIQRTQQEDSAVYLCASSLGIRVDSSPLHFGNGTRLTVT.

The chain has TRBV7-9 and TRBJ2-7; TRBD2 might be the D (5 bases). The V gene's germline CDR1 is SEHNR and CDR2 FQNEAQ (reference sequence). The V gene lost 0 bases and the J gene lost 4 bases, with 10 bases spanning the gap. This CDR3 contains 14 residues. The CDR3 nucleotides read TGTGCCAGCAGCTTAGCGAGGACTCCATACGAGCAGTACTTC. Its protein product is CASSLARTPYEQYF.

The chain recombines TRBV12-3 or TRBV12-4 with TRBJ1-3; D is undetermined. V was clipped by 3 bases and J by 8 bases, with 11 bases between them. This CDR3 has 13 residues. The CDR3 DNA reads TGTGCCAGCAGTTTGCCGGGTAGGCACACCATATATTTT. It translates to CASSLPGRHTIYF.

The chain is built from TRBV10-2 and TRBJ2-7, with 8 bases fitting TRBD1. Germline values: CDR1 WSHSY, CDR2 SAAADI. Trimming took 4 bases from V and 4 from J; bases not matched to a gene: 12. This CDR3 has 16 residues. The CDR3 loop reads CASSAEQGVDIYEQYF. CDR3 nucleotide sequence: TGCGCCAGCAGTGCAGAACAGGGGGTTGACATTTACGAGCAGTACTTC.

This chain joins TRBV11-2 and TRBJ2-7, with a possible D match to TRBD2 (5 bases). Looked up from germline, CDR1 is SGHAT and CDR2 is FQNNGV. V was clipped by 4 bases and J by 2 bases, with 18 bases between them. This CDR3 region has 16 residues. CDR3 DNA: TGTGCCAGCAGCTCGAGTCTTGAGGGCTTCACCTACGAGCAGTACTTC. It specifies CASSSSLEGFTYEQYF.

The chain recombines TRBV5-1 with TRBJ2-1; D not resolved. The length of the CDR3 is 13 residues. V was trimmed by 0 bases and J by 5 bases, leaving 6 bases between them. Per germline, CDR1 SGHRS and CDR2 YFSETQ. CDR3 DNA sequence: TGCGCCAGCAGCTTGGCATGGAACAATGAGCAGTTCTTC. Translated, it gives CASSLAWNNEQFF.